The rows below give T cell receptor beta chains drawn from one sample of a study of blood T cells in healthy people across ages. TCRdb used MiXCR to reprocess the 5' RACE reads, holding one entry per CDR3 protein. Of 780,000 or so distinct CDR3 sequences listed, 45% to 70% are singletons. Sequenced sample: blood. These receptors originate from a middle-aged man in good health. CDR3s include the opening cysteine and the closing phenylalanine or tryptophan. The D gene is left open where the match is weak. Only some rows state a clone size, as once, few, many or a class for expanded clones.

TRBD2,many,TRBJ2-5,TRBV20-1,TGCAGTGCTAGCTCCCCCACTAGCGGGGGGCCATGGAGAGAGACCCAGTACTTC,CSASSPTSGGPWRETQYF
TRBD1,few,TRBJ1-1,TRBV7-2,TGTGCCAGCAGCTACGGACAGGGATTAGCTGAAGCTTTCTTT,CASSYGQGLAEAFF
NA,few,TRBJ2-3,TRBV6-5,TGTGCCAGCAGTTACCCCGCGGACCCCACAGATACGCAGTATTTT,CASSYPADPTDTQYF
TRBD2,few,TRBJ2-7,TRBV20-1,TGCAGTGCTCTAGGGACTAGCGGGAACCACGAGCAGTACTTC,CSALGTSGNHEQYF
TRBD1,NA,TRBJ2-5,TRBV5-6,TGTGCCAGCAGCTTACAGGGGTTCATTGAGACCCAGTACTTC,CASSLQGFIETQYF
NA,NA,TRBJ2-5,TRBV5-4,TGTGCCAGCAGCTTTTTGGGCAACCTTCAAGAGACCCAGTACTTC,CASSFLGNLQETQYF
NA,NA,TRBJ2-7,TRBV3-1,TGTGCCAGCAGCCAAGATAGGGACCGCCCAACCTACGAGCAGTACTTC,CASSQDRDRPTYEQYF
NA,NA,TRBJ1-4,TRBV15,TGTGCCACCAGTAGATCGGACAATGAAAAACTGTTTTTT,CATSRSDNEKLFF
NA,few,TRBJ1-4,TRBV5-1,TGTGCCAGCAGCTTGGCTGGTGCAACTAATGAAAAACTGTTTTTT,CASSLAGATNEKLFF
TRBD1,NA,TRBJ2-5,TRBV4-1,TGCGCCAGCAGCCAGACCGGACAGGGGGCTGGCGGAGAGACCCAGTACTTC,CASSQTGQGAGGETQYF
TRBD1,many,TRBJ1-1,TRBV4-3,TGCGCCAGCAGCCAAGAGTTCAGGGGGGGGAACACTGAAGCTTTCTTT,CASSQEFRGGNTEAFF
TRBD2,few,TRBJ2-7,TRBV6-2/TRBV6-3,TGTGCCAGCTATCCTAGCGGGAGTATTTCCTACGAGCAGTACTTC,CASYPSGSISYEQYF
NA,NA,TRBJ1-4,TRBV6-5,TGTGCCAGCAGTTCGCCCCACAGGGAGGGAGGTGAAAAACTGTTTTTT,CASSSPHREGGEKLFF
TRBD1,NA,TRBJ1-2,TRBV15,TGTGCCACCAGCAGAGACAGGGGGCAAGATGGCTACACCTTC,CATSRDRGQDGYTF
TRBD1,many,TRBJ2-5,TRBV7-9,TGTGCCAGCAGCTTATCTGGGACAGGGCAAGAGACCCAGTACTTC,CASSLSGTGQETQYF
NA,NA,TRBJ2-1,TRBV2,TGTGCCAGCATAAGAGACGCCGCCAACAATGAGCAGTTCTTC,CASIRDAANNEQFF